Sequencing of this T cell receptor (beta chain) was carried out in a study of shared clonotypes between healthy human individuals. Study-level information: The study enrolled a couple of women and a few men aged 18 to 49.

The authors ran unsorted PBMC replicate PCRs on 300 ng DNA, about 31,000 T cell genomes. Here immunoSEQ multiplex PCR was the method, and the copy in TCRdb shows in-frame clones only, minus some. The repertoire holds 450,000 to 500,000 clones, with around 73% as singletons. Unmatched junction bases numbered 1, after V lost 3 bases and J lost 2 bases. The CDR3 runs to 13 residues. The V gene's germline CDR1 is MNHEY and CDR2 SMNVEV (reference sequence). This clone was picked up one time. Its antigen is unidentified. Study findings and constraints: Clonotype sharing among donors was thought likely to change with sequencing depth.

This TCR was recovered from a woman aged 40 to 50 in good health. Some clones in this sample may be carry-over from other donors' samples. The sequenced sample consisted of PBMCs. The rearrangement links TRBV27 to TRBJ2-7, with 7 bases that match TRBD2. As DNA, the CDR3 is TGTGCCAGCAGTTTTGCGGGGGCCTACGAGCAGTACTTC. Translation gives CASSFAGAYEQYF.